Following are 21 T cell receptor beta chains from one sample sequenced in a study of T cell repertoires in cytomegalovirus infection. Each CDR3 protein gets one entry after TCRdb re-called the reads with MiXCR. The table lists roughly 730,000 distinct CDR3 sequences, 30% to 40% of them singletons, with approximately 18% in the top ten. Their target antigens are unknown. The sequencing here drew on cultured PBMCs, taken from culture after CMV antigen stimulation. These receptors came from a human donor in good health (CMV status not recorded). Some clones in this sample may be carry-over from other donors' samples.

This clonotype has only a few counts. V gene TRBV12-3 or TRBV12-4 combines with J gene TRBJ1-1; D perhaps matches TRBD1 (5 bases). The CDR3 is made up of 13 amino acids. V gave up 7 bases and J gave up 4 bases, with 13 bases separating them. The CDR3 spells CASKPRGPTEAFF. For the CDR3, the DNA is TGTGCCAGCAAGCCGAGGGGTCCCACTGAAGCTTTCTTT.

The J gene is TRBJ2-5, the V gene TRBV2, with 14 bases aligning to TRBD2. The V gene's germline CDR1 is SNHLY and CDR2 FYNNEI. V shed 4 bases and J 4 bases; nucleotides not matched to a gene: 2. The CDR3 totals 15 residues. Here the CDR3 DNA reads TGTGCCAGCAGTGGGACTAGCGGGGGGTCAGAGACCCAGTACTTC. Translation gives CASSGTSGGSETQYF.

The rearrangement joins TRBV6-8 to TRBJ1-4; D not resolved. The germline V and J ends were trimmed by 8 bases and 8 bases, with 12 bases remaining between them. From germline, CDR1 is MNHGY and CDR2 SAAAGT. The CDR3 totals 12 residues. CDR3 in DNA: TGTGCCAGCGCCCGAACTGGGGAAAAACTGTTTTTT. Protein product: CASARTGEKLFF.

A few counts support this clonotype. The chain recombines TRBV28 with TRBJ1-2; D is unclear. Trimming took off 3 bases at V and 4 bases at J, with 18 bases between the two ends. Germline CDR1 reads MDHEN; CDR2 reads SYDVKM. The CDR3 extends over 16 amino acids. CDR3 bases: TGTGCCAGCAGTTTGATTGGCGGCAGTAATCTCTATGGCTACACCTTC. This translates into CASSLIGGSNLYGYTF.

V gene TRBV6-5 combines with J gene TRBJ2-7; the match to TRBD2 covers 13 bases. This CDR3 comprises 16 residues. J gave up 4 bases and V 7 bases, and 10 bases lay outside the gene matches. Germline loops: CDR1 MNHEY, CDR2 SVGAGI. CDR3 residues: CASTPRGTSGTYEQYF. DNA for the CDR3: TGTGCCAGCACCCCACGGGGGACTAGCGGGACATACGAGCAGTACTTC.

J is TRBJ2-3 and V is TRBV6-6, with 7 positions matching TRBD2. The CDR3 sequence is 12 residues long. Germline CDR1 reads MNHNY; CDR2 reads SVGAGI (reference sequence). V lost 6 bases to trimming and J lost 6 bases; unmatched junction nucleotides: 3. The CDR3 loop reads CASRTLADTQYF. The CDR3 DNA reads as TGTGCCAGCAGGACACTAGCGGATACGCAGTATTTT.

There are a few counts of this clonotype. The chain is built from TRBV7-2 and TRBJ2-5, with TRBD2 matching over 7 bases. CDR1 is SGHTA, CDR2 FQGNSA, per germline. J lost 4 bases, V lost 5 bases, and 7 bases had no gene match. The CDR3 has 14 amino acids. Here the CDR3 reads CASSPRLARETQYF. The DNA of the CDR3 is TGTGCCAGCAGCCCACGACTAGCACGAGAGACCCAGTACTTC.

This clonotype has only a few counts. The chain uses TRBV4-1 and TRBJ2-1; TRBD2 agrees at 12 bases. Germline CDR1 is MGHRA and CDR2 is YSYEKL. The trim removed 4 bases at V and 4 bases at J, leaving 5 bases unmatched. The CDR3 covers 16 residues. This CDR3 reads CASSPTGTSGYNEQFF. The DNA of the CDR3 is TGCGCCAGCAGCCCAACCGGGACTAGCGGGTACAATGAGCAGTTCTTC.

This clonotype was detected only a few times. The DNA of the CDR3 is TGTGCCAGCAGCTTTTACGGGAGTAGTAACACAGATACGCAGTATTTT. It encodes CASSFYGSSNTDTQYF. The rearrangement links TRBV7-9 to TRBJ2-3; TRBD2 might be the D (6 bases). The V gene lost 3 bases and the J gene lost 2 bases, with 15 bases spanning the gap. The germline V gene encodes CDR1 SEHNR and CDR2 FQNEAQ (reference sequence). This CDR3 region has 16 residues.

This chain links TRBV20-1 with TRBJ2-2, with 13 bases matching TRBD2. This CDR3 has 16 residues. V shed 6 bases and J 2 bases; nucleotides not matched to a gene: 6. CDR1 and CDR2 (germline): DFQATT, SNEGSKA (reference sequence). For the CDR3, the DNA is TGCAGTGCCGGGACTAGCGGGGAAAAAAACACCGGGGAGCTGTTTTTT. Protein: CSAGTSGEKNTGELFF.

This clonotype was recorded a few times. The rearrangement uses TRBV15 and TRBJ2-1, with TRBD2 matching over 7 bases. This CDR3 comprises 19 residues. Germline lookup yields CDR1 LNHNV and CDR2 YYDKDF (reference sequence). Trimming cost V 3 bases and J 0 bases; bases outside gene matches: 14. CDR3 sequence: CATSSGGGIAGSSYNEQFF. The CDR3 DNA sequence: TGTGCCACCAGCAGTGGGGGTGGGATAGCGGGCAGCTCCTACAATGAGCAGTTCTTC.

This clonotype has just a few counts. The chain recombines TRBV7-8 with TRBJ1-2; D unclear. With 1 base removed from V and 5 bases from J, the gap between germline ends came to 14 bases. Germline CDR1 is SGHVS and CDR2 is FQNEAQ. The CDR3 is 15 residues long. DNA for the CDR3: TGTGCCAGCAGCTTAGGGGCCCCGGAACTTTATGGCTACACCTTC. Translation gives CASSLGAPELYGYTF.

This clonotype occurred a few times. The chain joins TRBV6-5 to TRBJ2-1; 9 nucleotides align to TRBD2. CDR1 MNHEY and CDR2 SVGAGI come from the germline V gene. The ends lost 0 bases at V and 10 bases at J; junction bases unmatched: 7. The length of the CDR3 is 15 residues. Written as DNA, the CDR3 is TGTGCCAGCAGTTACTCGAGTAGCGGGGGCGGCGAGCAGTTCTTC. Amino acid sequence: CASSYSSSGGGEQFF.

CDR3 nucleotides: TGTGCCAGCAGCCCGATACGACAGGGAGGTAGCGATGAGCAGTTCTTC. Translation: CASSPIRQGGSDEQFF. The rearrangement links TRBV11-2 to TRBJ2-1; D is perhaps TRBD1 (7 bases). The germline V and J ends were trimmed by 5 bases and 8 bases, with 22 bases remaining between them. The length of the CDR3 is 16 residues. In germline, CDR1 is SGHAT, CDR2 FQNNGV.

The rearrangement links TRBV5-5 to TRBJ2-1; TRBD1 might be the D (5 bases). Germline loops: CDR1 SGHKS, CDR2 YYEKEE (reference sequence). This CDR3 is built from 14 residues. V was cut by 4 bases and J by 4 bases, with 12 bases left in between. CDR3 sequence: CASSPDQGYNEQFF. The CDR3 DNA reads TGTGCCAGCAGCCCGGATCAGGGTTACAATGAGCAGTTCTTC.

This clonotype was detected a few times. The V gene is TRBV7-2, the J gene TRBJ2-1; 9 bases agree with TRBD1. V trimming: 6 bases; J trimming: 6 bases; junction bases outside the gene matches: 12. Per germline, CDR1 SGHTA and CDR2 FQGNSA. The CDR3 totals 16 residues. In DNA, the CDR3 is TGTGCCAGCAGTCTTACAGGGGGCGCGGTAGGCAATGAGCAGTTCTTC. Translating gives CASSLTGGAVGNEQFF. Variable domain in full (rest from reference TRBV7-2 and TRBJ2-1): GAGVSQSPSNKVTEKGKDVELRCDPISGHTALYWYRQSLGQGLEFLIYFQGNSAPDKSGLPSDRFSAERTGGSVSTLTIQRTQQEDSAVYLCASSLTGGAVGNEQFFGPGTRLTVL.

The chain joins TRBV7-6 to TRBJ2-3; a possible D gene is TRBD2 (6 bases). The CDR3 has 16 amino acids. The V gene's germline CDR1 is SGHVS and CDR2 FNYEAQ. The V end was cut by 5 bases, the J end by 2 bases, with 17 bases between. CDR3 residues: CASSPGLPFNTDTQYF. DNA for the CDR3: TGTGCCAGCAGCCCGGGACTCCCGTTCAACACAGATACGCAGTATTTT.

About this clonotype itself: Given a much more abundant clone one base away, this may be a read error. The J gene is TRBJ2-5, the V gene TRBV6-6; D may match TRBD1 or TRBD2 (5 bases each). Trimming stripped 0 bases from V and 2 bases from J, with 25 bases between. The germline V gene encodes CDR1 MNHNY and CDR2 SVGAGI (reference sequence). CDR3 size: 20 residues. CDR3 DNA: TGTGCCAGCAGTTACTCTGGACCGGGGCGACGACCGACCCGACAAGAGACCCAGTACTTC. Its protein is CASSYSGPGRRPTRQETQYF.

The chain employs TRBV28 and TRBJ2-1, with D perhaps matching TRBD1 or TRBD2 (6 bases each). Deletions cut 8 bases from V and 0 bases from J, with 11 bases between. The CDR3 runs to 14 residues. Germline CDR1 and CDR2: MDHEN and SYDVKM. CDR3 in amino acids: CASGGHSSYNEQFF. The CDR3 nucleotides are TGTGCCAGCGGGGGGCACAGCTCCTACAATGAGCAGTTCTTC.

The chain combines TRBV7-2 with TRBJ1-2; D not resolved. Germline loops: CDR1 SGHTA, CDR2 FQGNSA. Trimming cost V 1 base and J 0 bases, with 9 bases left between them. This CDR3 is built from 15 residues. CDR3 nucleotides: TGTGCCAGCAGCTTAGGTAGCAGAGCTAACTATGGCTACACCTTC. It encodes CASSLGSRANYGYTF.

The gene calls are TRBV18 and TRBJ2-5; TRBD1 or TRBD2 may be the D gene (5 bases each). The V gene lost 3 bases and the J gene lost 4 bases, with 12 bases spanning the gap. CDR1 and CDR2 (germline): KGHSH, LQKENI. The CDR3 is 14 residues long. The CDR3 coding sequence is TGTGCCAGCTCACCGGGGACGCGGGTAGAGACCCAGTACTTC. Translated, it gives CASSPGTRVETQYF.